This TCR beta chain was identified in a study of blood T cell repertoires in COVID-19. The CDR3 extends over 13 amino acids. Germline CDR1 SNHLY, CDR2 FYNNEI. Trimming stripped 7 bases from V and 6 bases from J, with 13 bases between. TCRdb's table, derived via immunoSEQ multiplex PCR, lists solely in-frame clones and lacks some. This table holds fewer than 300,000 clones, approximately 77% found once. The sequenced sample was peripheral blood. The chain employs TRBV2 and TRBJ2-1; TRBD2 is a possible D gene (6 bases). The TCR sequence derives from a woman under 30 with acute or convalescent COVID-19. CDR3: CASKLGEANEQFF. CDR3 sequence (DNA): TGTGCCAGCAAGTTAGGGGAGGCCAATGAGCAGTTCTTC.